This TCR beta chain was recorded in a study of cytomegalovirus exposure and HLA in healthy donors. Study as a whole: About 85 million unique TCRs from HLA-typed donors were held in an early release of data. Study-level points and caveats: Altogether, 160 or so TCR beta chains were recorded as cytomegalovirus-associated. Based on reports, TCR beta sequences accurately predicted HLA-A and HLA-B alleles for most subjects.

The primer mix had 60 Vbeta and 13 Jbeta primers. TCRdb's table, derived via immunoSEQ multiplex PCR, lists solely in-frame clones and lacks some. This table has roughly 100,000 clones, about 80% appearing once. To note about this clone: Its antigen is still unknown.

Germline V gene sequence: CDR1 WSHSY, CDR2 SAAADI. This CDR3 spans 14 amino acids. Trimming pared 2 bases from V and 8 bases from J, leaving 12 bases between. The receptor was isolated from a female donor in good health and CMV-seropositive. The V call is TRBV10-2, the J call TRBJ2-2; D ambiguous. The sequenced material came from PBMCs. CDR3 nucleotide sequence: TGCGCCAGCAGTGAGCCCAAACTGTGGGGGGAGCTGTTTTTT. It is translated as CASSEPKLWGELFF.